These T cell receptor beta chains were read from a single sample in a study of Graves' ophthalmopathy and Graves' hyperthyroidism. TCRdb reanalysed the multiplex PCR reads using MiXCR and keeps one entry per CDR3 protein. This repertoire shows 650,000 to 900,000 distinct CDR3 sequences, roughly 41% found once; its top ten account for 44%. Sequenced sample: peripheral blood. These receptors all stem from an adult man with Graves' ophthalmopathy. Both conserved end residues are part of each CDR3. Each record gives: V gene, D gene, clone size, J gene, CDR3 DNA, CDR3 protein. D genes are given only for firm matches. Expanded clones get a size class; other rows say once, few or many, or leave the size out.

V gene: TRBV6-5; D gene: TRBD2; clone size: .; J gene: TRBJ2-7; CDR3 DNA: TGTGCCAGCAGGTATAGCGGGAGAGCCTCCTACGAGCAGTACTTC; CDR3 protein: CASRYSGRASYEQYF
V gene: TRBV12-3/TRBV12-4; D gene: .; clone size: .; J gene: TRBJ2-7; CDR3 DNA: TGTGCCAGCAGTTTGGGGGGGACAAGCCAAGAGCAGTACTTC; CDR3 protein: CASSLGGTSQEQYF
V gene: TRBV10-1; D gene: .; clone size: many; J gene: TRBJ1-1; CDR3 DNA: TGCGCCAGCGGGGACACCAATGAAGCTTTCTTT; CDR3 protein: CASGDTNEAFF
V gene: TRBV20-1; D gene: TRBD2; clone size: few; J gene: TRBJ2-7; CDR3 DNA: TGCAGTGCTAGAGATCCCTCTAGCGGCTACGAGCAGTACTTC; CDR3 protein: CSARDPSSGYEQYF
V gene: TRBV5-1; D gene: .; clone size: .; J gene: TRBJ2-7; CDR3 DNA: TGCGCCAGCAGCTTGGCTAAGGTCCCCACCTACGAGCAGTACTTC; CDR3 protein: CASSLAKVPTYEQYF
V gene: TRBV12-3/TRBV12-4; D gene: .; clone size: many; J gene: TRBJ2-5; CDR3 DNA: TGTGCCAGCAGTTTCCAGGGACACACAGGGGAGACCCAGTACTTC; CDR3 protein: CASSFQGHTGETQYF
V gene: TRBV12-3/TRBV12-4; D gene: .; clone size: many; J gene: TRBJ2-7; CDR3 DNA: TGTGCCAGCACCCGGGCTGGGGGGGCGCAGGCGAAGCAGTACTTC; CDR3 protein: CASTRAGGAQAKQYF
V gene: TRBV6-5; D gene: TRBD2; clone size: .; J gene: TRBJ2-7; CDR3 DNA: TGTGCCAGCAGGTGGACTAGCGGGACTTCAGACGAGCAGTACTTC; CDR3 protein: CASRWTSGTSDEQYF
V gene: TRBV9; D gene: .; clone size: many; J gene: TRBJ2-5; CDR3 DNA: TGTGCCAGCAGCGCCGGCCCTGGGGGGGAGACCCAGTACTTC; CDR3 protein: CASSAGPGGETQYF
V gene: TRBV2; D gene: TRBD1; clone size: many; J gene: TRBJ2-1; CDR3 DNA: TGTGCCAGCAGCGTGGACAGGGGGCCCAATGAGCAGTTCTTC; CDR3 protein: CASSVDRGPNEQFF
V gene: TRBV2; D gene: .; clone size: .; J gene: TRBJ2-7; CDR3 DNA: TGCGCCAGCAGCCACCCCCGTACGAGCGGGGAGCAGTACTTC; CDR3 protein: CASSHPRTSGEQYF
V gene: TRBV5-1; D gene: TRBD1; clone size: .; J gene: TRBJ1-1; CDR3 DNA: TGCGCCAGCAGCTTGGATATTGGACAGGGGGACACTGAAGCTTTCTTT; CDR3 protein: CASSLDIGQGDTEAFF
V gene: TRBV20-1; D gene: TRBD1; clone size: many; J gene: TRBJ2-5; CDR3 DNA: TGCAGTGCAGTAAGAGGGACAGCCCAAGAGACCCAGTACTTC; CDR3 protein: CSAVRGTAQETQYF
V gene: TRBV9; D gene: TRBD1; clone size: few; J gene: TRBJ1-6; CDR3 DNA: TGTGCCAGCAGCGTGGGGACAGGGTCCTATAATTCACCCCTCCACTTT; CDR3 protein: CASSVGTGSYNSPLHF
V gene: TRBV7-2; D gene: .; clone size: .; J gene: TRBJ2-5; CDR3 DNA: TGTGCCAGCAGCTGGGGGGATTTTTCGGAGACCCAGTACTTC; CDR3 protein: CASSWGDFSETQYF
V gene: TRBV9; D gene: .; clone size: many; J gene: TRBJ2-5; CDR3 DNA: TGTGCCAGCAGCGTAGCCCCAGGGGAAGAGACCCAGTACTTC; CDR3 protein: CASSVAPGEETQYF
V gene: TRBV10-3; D gene: .; clone size: once; J gene: TRBJ1-6; CDR3 DNA: TGTGCCATCAGTGATGAGGCATATAATTCACCCCTCCACTTT; CDR3 protein: CAISDEAYNSPLHF
V gene: TRBV2; D gene: .; clone size: .; J gene: TRBJ2-1; CDR3 DNA: TGTGCCAGCAGTGAAGTTGAGGTAGCCGAGCAGTTCTTC; CDR3 protein: CASSEVEVAEQFF
V gene: TRBV7-2; D gene: TRBD2; clone size: many; J gene: TRBJ2-7; CDR3 DNA: TGTGCCAGCAGCATGAGGGCTAGCGGGGAATACTCCTACGAGCAGTACTTC; CDR3 protein: CASSMRASGEYSYEQYF
V gene: TRBV7-9; D gene: TRBD1; clone size: .; J gene: TRBJ1-6; CDR3 DNA: TGTGCCAGCAGCTCCCGGGACAGTAGAGATTCACCCCTCCACTTT; CDR3 protein: CASSSRDSRDSPLHF
V gene: TRBV7-9; D gene: TRBD1; clone size: few; J gene: TRBJ2-5; CDR3 DNA: TGTGCCAGCAGCTTTTTGACAGGACAGGGGGACGAGACCCAGTACTTC; CDR3 protein: CASSFLTGQGDETQYF
V gene: TRBV12-3/TRBV12-4; D gene: TRBD1; clone size: .; J gene: TRBJ1-6; CDR3 DNA: TGTGCCAGCCGAAATAACGATCGGGACAGGGGGCCGTCACCCCTCCACTTT; CDR3 protein: CASRNNDRDRGPSPLHF
V gene: TRBV2; D gene: .; clone size: many; J gene: TRBJ1-2; CDR3 DNA: TGTGCCACGACAGAGGGGCGTTTTGTCTACACCTTC; CDR3 protein: CATTEGRFVYTF
V gene: TRBV12-3/TRBV12-4; D gene: .; clone size: few; J gene: TRBJ2-2; CDR3 DNA: TGTGCCAGCACCCGGGTTGGGTCTGGTGGCGGGGAGCTGTTTTTT; CDR3 protein: CASTRVGSGGGELFF
V gene: TRBV20-1; D gene: .; clone size: many; J gene: TRBJ2-5; CDR3 DNA: TGCAGTGCTACCGAAACAGGGAGAGAGACCCAGTACTTC; CDR3 protein: CSATETGRETQYF
V gene: TRBV12-3/TRBV12-4; D gene: .; clone size: few; J gene: TRBJ1-5; CDR3 DNA: TGTGCCAGCAGTTCCGTGGGCAGGAGGAGGCCCCAGCATTTT; CDR3 protein: CASSSVGRRRPQHF
V gene: TRBV15; D gene: .; clone size: many; J gene: TRBJ2-2; CDR3 DNA: TGTGCCACCAGCGGGGGGATCAACACCGGGGAGCTGTTTTTT; CDR3 protein: CATSGGINTGELFF
V gene: TRBV7-9; D gene: .; clone size: many; J gene: TRBJ1-5; CDR3 DNA: TGTGCCAGCAGCACCACAGGGCGCCAGCCCCAGCATTTT; CDR3 protein: CASSTTGRQPQHF
V gene: TRBV7-2; D gene: .; clone size: .; J gene: TRBJ2-7; CDR3 DNA: TGTGCCAGCAGGAGGGGTGGAGGCCCCTACGAGCAGTACTTC; CDR3 protein: CASRRGGGPYEQYF
V gene: TRBV29-1; D gene: .; clone size: .; J gene: TRBJ2-7; CDR3 DNA: TGCAGCGTAACGAATACCGGGACGAGCTCCTACGAGCAGTACTTC; CDR3 protein: CSVTNTGTSSYEQYF
V gene: TRBV10-3; D gene: .; clone size: .; J gene: TRBJ1-5; CDR3 DNA: TGTGCCATCAGTGACGGGCAAGAGACCCAGCATTTT; CDR3 protein: CAISDGQETQHF
V gene: TRBV10-3; D gene: TRBD1; clone size: .; J gene: TRBJ1-1; CDR3 DNA: TGTGCCATCAGTGCTGGGAGGACAGGGGGCACTGAAGCTTTCTTT; CDR3 protein: CAISAGRTGGTEAFF
V gene: TRBV29-1; D gene: .; clone size: many; J gene: TRBJ1-2; CDR3 DNA: TGCAGCGTTGATCGTCGGGCAGGGGTCGATGGCTACACCTTC; CDR3 protein: CSVDRRAGVDGYTF